A single sample is the source of the 32 T cell receptor beta chains below, sequenced in a study of cytomegalovirus exposure and HLA in healthy donors. PCR involved 60 Vbeta and 13 Jbeta primers. TCRdb's table, derived via immunoSEQ multiplex PCR, lists solely in-frame clones and lacks some. The data show about 200,000 clones, with approximately 70% seen just once and 1.8% held by the top ten. Specimen: PBMCs. Source of these receptors: a woman aged 25 to 39 in good health and CMV-seronegative.

This chain joins TRBV28 and TRBJ2-7; D remains unclear. Trimming shortened V by 5 bases and J by 2 bases, and 10 bases separated the two germline ends. This CDR3 comprises 13 residues. Germline CDR1 is MDHEN and CDR2 is SYDVKM. CDR3 nucleotide sequence: TGTGCCAGCAGTCTCGTCGTCCCCTACGAGCAGTACTTC. This translates into CASSLVVPYEQYF.

This rearrangement joins TRBV11-2 to TRBJ1-2; TRBD1 is a possible D gene (6 bases). The germline V gene encodes CDR1 SGHAT and CDR2 FQNNGV. Trimming left V 4 bases short and J 4 bases short, with 10 bases between. The CDR3 extends over 13 amino acids. CDR3 sequence: CASSSTGPYGYTF. In nucleotides, the CDR3 is TGTGCCAGCAGCTCGACAGGTCCCTATGGCTACACCTTC. Supplemented by reference TRBV11-2 and TRBJ1-2, the full variable domain reads EAGVAQSPRYKIIEKRQSVAFWCNPISGHATLYWYQQILGQGPKLLIQFQNNGVVDDSQLPKDRFSAERLKGVDSTLKIQPAKLEDSAVYLCASSSTGPYGYTFGSGTRLTVV.

This clone was observed a handful of times. This chain connects TRBV5-6 to TRBJ2-1; a weak D match, TRBD1 (5 bases). The V end lost 2 bases, the J end lost 0 bases, and 6 bases lay between the germline ends. CDR1 SGHDT and CDR2 YYEEEE come from the germline V gene. This CDR3 region has 14 residues. DNA of the CDR3: TGTGCCAGCAGCTTCCAGGGCTCCTACAATGAGCAGTTCTTC. Its translation: CASSFQGSYNEQFF. The variable domain in full, completed from reference TRBV5-6 and TRBJ2-1, reads DAGVTQSPTHLIKTRGQQVTLRCSPKSGHDTVSWYQQALGQGPQFIFQYYEEEERQRGNFPDRFSGHQFPNYSSELNVNALLLGDSALYLCASSFQGSYNEQFFGPGTRLTVL.

The chain recombines TRBV28 with TRBJ2-4, with a weak D call TRBD2 (6 bases). Germline assignment: CDR1 MDHEN and CDR2 SYDVKM. CDR3 length: 15 amino acids. V lost 6 bases and J 1 base, leaving 13 bases between the germline ends. The CDR3 loop is CASSRGGMAKNIQYF. CDR3 bases: TGTGCCAGCAGCCGCGGAGGGATGGCCAAAAACATTCAGTACTTC.

The chain employs TRBV5-1 and TRBJ2-3, with 9 positions matching TRBD1. The germline V gene has CDR1 SGHRS and CDR2 YFSETQ. CDR3 length: 15 residues. V lost 5 bases and J lost 1; bases outside the gene matches: 5. The CDR3: CASRIDRGGTDTQYF. CDR3 DNA: TGCGCCAGCAGAATCGACAGGGGGGGCACAGATACGCAGTATTTT.

In this sample, this clone turned up a few times. The gene calls are TRBV10-3 and TRBJ2-5; D unclear. V gave up 2 bases and J gave up 4 bases, with 8 bases separating them. The CDR3 totals 13 residues. Per germline, CDR1 ENHRY and CDR2 SYGVKD. CDR3 sequence: CAISERAGETQYF. The CDR3 DNA follows: TGTGCCATCAGTGAGAGAGCCGGAGAGACCCAGTACTTC.

The rearrangement joins TRBV27 to TRBJ2-6, with D tentatively TRBD1 (6 bases). This CDR3 is built from 15 residues. The V and J ends lost 3 bases and 2 bases respectively, with 8 bases between them. CDR1 is MNHEY and CDR2 is SMNVEV in the germline V gene (reference sequence). CDR3 amino acids: CASSFWTAGANVLTF. In DNA form, the CDR3 reads TGTGCCAGCAGTTTTTGGACAGCTGGGGCCAACGTCCTGACTTTC.

The chain carries TRBV14 and TRBJ1-2, with D unclear. Trimming shortened V by 6 bases and J by 3 bases, and 11 bases separated the two germline ends. The CDR3 has 13 amino acids. CDR1 SGHDN and CDR2 FVKESK come from the germline V gene. The CDR3 region is CASSRERDYGYTF. The CDR3 coding sequence is TGTGCCAGCAGTCGGGAGAGGGACTATGGCTACACCTTC.

There are a few counts of this clone. The chain uses TRBV20-1 and TRBJ2-7; D unresolved. The germline V gene has CDR1 DFQATT and CDR2 SNEGSKA (reference sequence). The V and J ends lost 3 bases and 4 bases respectively, with 7 bases between them. This CDR3 has 11 residues. The CDR3: CSASFQYEQYF. The CDR3 nucleotides are TGCAGTGCTAGTTTCCAATACGAGCAGTACTTC.

CDR3: CASSLAITDTQYF. DNA of the CDR3: TGTGCCAGCAGCTTGGCTATCACAGATACGCAGTATTTT. The chain uses TRBV5-5 and TRBJ2-3; D gene uncertain. The CDR3 length is 13 residues. Trimming left V 0 bases short and J 2 bases short, with 4 bases between. CDR1 is SGHKS, CDR2 YYEKEE, per germline (reference sequence).

This clone was seen a few times. The chain links TRBV29-1 to TRBJ2-5; 9 nucleotides align to TRBD2. Germline CDR1 reads SQVTM; CDR2 reads ANQGSEA. The ends lost 0 bases at V and 2 bases at J; junction bases unmatched: 10. This CDR3 has 17 residues. The CDR3: CSVEDGETSGVQETQYF. In DNA form, the CDR3 reads TGCAGCGTTGAAGATGGGGAGACTAGCGGAGTTCAAGAGACCCAGTACTTC.

The chain combines TRBV5-4 with TRBJ1-1; D possibly corresponds to TRBD1 (5 bases). This CDR3 spans 14 amino acids. V lost 0 bases and J lost 6, with 12 bases in between. The germline CDR1 and CDR2 sequences are SGHNT and YYREEE (reference sequence). The CDR3 loop is CASSLAGGRSEAFF. The CDR3 nucleotides are TGTGCCAGCAGCTTGGCCGGGGGGAGGTCTGAAGCTTTCTTT.

The J gene is TRBJ1-1, the V gene TRBV19; D is ambiguous. The length of the CDR3 is 13 residues. Germline CDR1 reads LNHDA; CDR2 reads SQIVND (reference sequence). V was cut by 3 bases and J by 0 bases, with 5 bases left in between. The CDR3 loop is CASSIGMNTEAFF. CDR3 bases: TGTGCCAGTAGTATCGGGATGAACACTGAAGCTTTCTTT. Full variable domain (missing parts from reference TRBV19 and TRBJ1-1): DGGITQSPKYLFRKEGQNVTLSCEQNLNHDAMYWYRQDPGQGLRLIYYSQIVNDFQKGDIAEGYSVSREKKESFPLTVTSAQKNPTAFYLCASSIGMNTEAFFGQGTRLTVV.

This sequence joins TRBV7-9 and TRBJ2-7; D gene ambiguous. Germline loops: CDR1 SEHNR, CDR2 FQNEAQ (reference sequence). V dropped 2 bases and J dropped 2 bases, with 10 bases sitting between them. The CDR3 sequence is 14 residues long. CDR3: CASSLSTSAYEQYF. The CDR3 DNA follows: TGTGCCAGCAGCTTAAGTACTTCCGCCTACGAGCAGTACTTC. The full variable domain, completed using reference TRBV7-9 and TRBJ2-7, is DTGVSQNPRHKITKRGQNVTFRCDPISEHNRLYWYRQTLGQGPEFLTYFQNEAQLEKSRLLSDRFSAERPKGSFSTLEIQRTEQGDSAMYLCASSLSTSAYEQYFGPGTRLTVT.

The V gene is TRBV29-1, the J gene TRBJ1-2, with 8 positions matching TRBD1. The V gene end was trimmed by 2 bases and the J gene end by 8 bases; junction bases not matched to a gene: 1. Germline V gene sequence: CDR1 SQVTM, CDR2 ANQGSEA. There are 11 residues in the CDR3. The CDR3: CSVEQGAGYTF. Written as DNA, the CDR3 is TGCAGCGTTGAACAGGGGGCGGGCTACACCTTC. The full variable domain, its missing parts supplied by reference TRBV29-1 and TRBJ1-2, is SAVISQKPSRDICQRGTSLTIQCQVDSQVTMMFWYRQQPGQSLTLIATANQGSEATYESGFVIDKFPISRPNLTFSTLTVSNMSPEDSSIYLCSVEQGAGYTFGSGTRLTVV.

In this sample, this clone turned up a few times. The chain combines TRBV11-3 with TRBJ2-2, with D hard to call. Between the trimmed V and J ends, which lost 7 bases and 1 base, there was a span of 4 bases. In germline, CDR1 is SGHNT, CDR2 YENEEA. The CDR3 runs 12 residues. CDR3 nucleotide sequence: TGTGCCAGCACCGGGAACACCGGGGAGCTGTTTTTT. It yields the protein CASTGNTGELFF.

This chain links TRBV9 with TRBJ1-2; 9 nucleotides agree with TRBD1. The ends lost 4 bases at V and 6 bases at J; junction bases unmatched: 7. CDR3 length: 14 residues. Germline V gives CDR1 SGDLS, CDR2 YYNGEE. The CDR3 DNA is TGTGCCAGCAGCCCACAGGGGGCTTCGAATGGCTACACCTTC. This codes for CASSPQGASNGYTF.

The CDR3 protein is CATGTSLSLGGSYNEQFF. CDR3 coding DNA: TGTGCCACCGGGACTAGCCTCTCTCTTGGGGGCTCCTACAATGAGCAGTTCTTC. The chain combines TRBV10-3 with TRBJ2-1; TRBD2 matches at 9 bases. V dropped 10 bases and J dropped 0; count of bases not matched to a gene: 16. The CDR3 has 18 residues. CDR1 and CDR2 from the germline V gene are ENHRY and SYGVKD.

Here the CDR3 DNA reads TGTGCCAGCAGCTTAAACTTAGGGGAGAACACTGAAGCTTTCTTT. Translation: CASSLNLGENTEAFF. J is TRBJ1-1 and V is TRBV7-3, with D maybe TRBD1 (5 bases). The germline V gene encodes CDR1 SGHTA and CDR2 FQGTGA. The V and J ends lost 1 base and 1 base respectively, with 10 bases between them. The CDR3 loop spans 15 amino acids.

The chain employs TRBV19 and TRBJ1-2; D possibly corresponds to TRBD1 (6 bases). Germline loops: CDR1 LNHDA, CDR2 SQIVND (reference sequence). This CDR3 spans 14 amino acids. Trimming stripped 9 bases from V and 4 bases from J, with 18 bases between. The CDR3, as DNA: TGTGCCAGCGCCCTAACCGGGACACTCTATGGCTACACCTTC. Amino acids: CASALTGTLYGYTF.

This clone was observed a single time. The chain carries TRBV10-3 and TRBJ2-5, with 7 bases lining up with TRBD2. J lost 5 bases, V lost 0 bases, and 6 bases had no gene match. Germline loops: CDR1 ENHRY, CDR2 SYGVKD. The CDR3 sequence is 15 residues long. In DNA form, the CDR3 reads TGTGCCATCAGTGAGTCGCGGCTAGCGGCGGAGACCCAGTACTTC. Amino acid sequence: CAISESRLAAETQYF.

This chain joins TRBV7-9 and TRBJ1-2, with TRBD1 as a possible D gene (5 bases). Trimming pared 3 bases from V and 4 bases from J, leaving 15 bases between. CDR3 length: 15 residues. Germline CDR1 SEHNR, CDR2 FQNEAQ (reference sequence). The CDR3 sequence is CASSFGGGNFYGYTF. CDR3 in DNA: TGTGCCAGCAGCTTTGGCGGGGGAAACTTCTATGGCTACACCTTC.

The chain uses TRBV27 and TRBJ2-5; tentatively, D is TRBD2 (5 bases). This CDR3 is built from 13 residues. Per the germline V gene, CDR1 is MNHEY and CDR2 is SMNVEV (reference sequence). Trimming removed 2 bases at V and 7 bases at J, with 11 bases between. CDR3: CASSLGVRGTQYF. The CDR3 DNA sequence: TGTGCCAGCAGTTTAGGGGTCCGGGGGACCCAGTACTTC.

The V call is TRBV6-6, the J call TRBJ1-4; 10 positions match TRBD1. Germline CDR1 reads MNHNY; CDR2 reads SVGAGI (reference sequence). V lost 0 bases, J lost 5 bases, and 0 bases stayed unmatched. This CDR3 has 15 amino acids. The CDR3 spells CASSYSGQGNEKLFF. CDR3 DNA sequence: TGTGCCAGCAGTTACTCGGGACAGGGGAATGAAAAACTGTTTTTT.

Only one count was recorded for this clone. V usage is TRBV4-2 and J usage is TRBJ1-2; D may be TRBD1 (5 bases). Trimming removed 0 bases at V and 7 bases at J, with 15 bases between. Germline values: CDR1 LGHNA, CDR2 YNFKEQ. CDR3 length equals 15 residues. The CDR3 DNA sequence: TGTGCCAGCAGCCAAGAGGTCAGGGCGAAATCTGGCTACACCTTC. Its translation is CASSQEVRAKSGYTF.

To note about this clone: Mismatch with germline at one junction end may stem from a read error. The rearrangement uses TRBV7-9 and TRBJ2-1, with D perhaps matching TRBD2 (5 bases). This CDR3 contains 13 residues. Germline V gene sequence: CDR1 SEHNR, CDR2 FQNEAQ (reference sequence). DNA for the CDR3: TGTTCCAGCAGCGGTGGACTGTACAATGAGCAGTTCTTC. This encodes CSSSGGLYNEQFF.

J is TRBJ1-4 and V is TRBV4-1; 9 bases line up with TRBD1. The ends lost 6 bases at V and 7 bases at J; junction bases unmatched: 6. CDR3 size: 14 residues. CDR1 and CDR2 from the germline V gene are MGHRA and YSYEKL. DNA of the CDR3: TGCGCCAGCAGTCGGGGACAGGGTCGTGAAAAACTGTTTTTT. Its protein product is CASSRGQGREKLFF.

The genes are TRBV11-2 and TRBJ1-4, with 7 positions matching TRBD1. This CDR3 contains 14 residues. CDR1 is SGHAT, CDR2 FQNNGV, per germline. Trimming took 1 base from V and 8 from J; bases not matched to a gene: 4. DNA for the CDR3: TGTGCCAGCAGCTTAGGACAGGGATCGGAAAAACTGTTTTTT. This codes for CASSLGQGSEKLFF.

The chain combines TRBV4-3 with TRBJ1-1; no clear D. The germline gives CDR1 LGHNA, CDR2 YSLEER. The CDR3 contains 14 residues. Trimming removed 1 base from V and 0 bases from J, with 6 bases in between. CDR3 in amino acids: CASSQAPMNTEAFF. For the CDR3, the DNA is TGCGCCAGCAGCCAAGCACCTATGAACACTGAAGCTTTCTTT.

This clone was seen a handful of times. The CDR3 protein is CASSAGTGFAVDIQYF. CDR3 nucleotide sequence: TGTGCCAGCAGCGCCGGGACAGGGTTTGCGGTTGACATTCAGTACTTC. The chain couples TRBV9 to TRBJ2-4, with 9 bases identical to TRBD1. Germline V gene data show CDR1 as SGDLS and CDR2 as YYNGEE. After removal of 3 bases from V and 8 bases from J, the junction contained 12 bases not matched to a gene. The CDR3 covers 16 residues.

This chain links TRBV7-6 with TRBJ2-1, with TRBD1 as a possible D gene (5 bases). Trimming took off 4 bases at V and 9 bases at J, with 31 bases between the two ends. Germline lookup yields CDR1 SGHVS and CDR2 FNYEAQ. The CDR3 extends over 19 amino acids. CDR3 in amino acids: CASSSPLTGPNRPNGEQFF. CDR3 bases: TGTGCCAGCAGCTCTCCTCTCACCGGGCCCAACAGGCCCAACGGTGAGCAGTTCTTC.

The chain uses TRBV2 and TRBJ2-1, with D possibly being TRBD2 (6 bases). CDR1 and CDR2 (germline): SNHLY, FYNNEI. The CDR3 has 13 residues. Between the trimmed V and J ends, which lost 7 bases and 1 base, there was a span of 8 bases. The CDR3 DNA is TGTGCCAGCACCCGGGAGTCCTACAATGAGCAGTTCTTC. It codes for CASTRESYNEQFF.